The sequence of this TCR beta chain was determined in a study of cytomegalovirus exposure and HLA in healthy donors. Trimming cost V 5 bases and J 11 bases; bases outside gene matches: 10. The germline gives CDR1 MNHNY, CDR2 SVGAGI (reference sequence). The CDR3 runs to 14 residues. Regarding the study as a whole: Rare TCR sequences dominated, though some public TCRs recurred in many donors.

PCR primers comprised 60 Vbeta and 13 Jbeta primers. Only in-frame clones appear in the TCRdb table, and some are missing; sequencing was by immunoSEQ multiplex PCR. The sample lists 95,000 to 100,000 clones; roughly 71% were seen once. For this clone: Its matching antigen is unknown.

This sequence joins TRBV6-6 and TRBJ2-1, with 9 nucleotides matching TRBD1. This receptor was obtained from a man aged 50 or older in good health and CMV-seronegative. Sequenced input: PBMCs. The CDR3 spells CASSLLGQGEKQFF. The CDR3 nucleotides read TGTGCCAGCAGTCTTTTGGGACAGGGAGAAAAGCAGTTCTTC.